Each of the 3 T cell receptor beta chains below was sequenced from the same sample in a study of blood T cell repertoires in COVID-19. Some clones are missing from TCRdb's copy, which holds only in-frame ones; the method was immunoSEQ multiplex PCR. The sample holds about 310,000 clones, roughly 86% seen once. Material: PBMCs or T cells enriched from blood (not recorded which). These receptors came from a woman aged 18-29 years who had recovered from COVID-19.

V gene TRBV5-4 combines with J gene TRBJ2-1, with a possible D match to TRBD1 (6 bases). This CDR3 has 16 residues. Trimming removed 6 bases from V and 3 bases from J, with 19 bases in between. CDR1 SGHNT and CDR2 YYREEE come from the germline V gene (reference sequence). CDR3 sequence (DNA): TGTGCCAGCATTGGAACCTCAAGGGACAACTACAATGAGCAGTTCTTC. Protein sequence: CASIGTSRDNYNEQFF.

The V call is TRBV5-6, the J call TRBJ1-1, with D perhaps matching TRBD1 (6 bases). The V and J ends lost 0 bases and 8 bases respectively, with 11 bases between them. Germline V CDR1 and CDR2: SGHDT, YYEEEE. The CDR3 is 13 amino acids. The CDR3 DNA sequence: TGTGCCAGCAGCTTGGTGTTAAGGGGGGAAGCTTTCTTT. This gives the protein CASSLVLRGEAFF. Combining the CDR3 with reference TRBV5-6 and TRBJ1-1 gives the whole variable domain DAGVTQSPTHLIKTRGQQVTLRCSPKSGHDTVSWYQQALGQGPQFIFQYYEEEERQRGNFPDRFSGHQFPNYSSELNVNALLLGDSALYLCASSLVLRGEAFFGQGTRLTVV.

The chain uses TRBV7-7 and TRBJ1-2; 7 bases map to TRBD1. The CDR3 spans 15 residues. From germline, CDR1 is SSHAT and CDR2 FNYEAQ (reference sequence). With V trimmed by 5 bases and J by 2 bases, 8 bases remained unmatched. In DNA, the CDR3 is TGTGCCAGCAGCACCCCGGACAGGACAAACTATGGCTACACCTTC. It codes for CASSTPDRTNYGYTF.